The 29 T cell receptor beta chains below come from one sample, sequenced in a study of blood T cell repertoires in COVID-19. Profiling relied on immunoSEQ multiplex PCR, and the TCRdb table lists in-frame clones only, not all of them. The sample has fewer than 200,000 clones, about 90% seen once. Material for sequencing was peripheral blood. All receptors come from a man younger than 45 with COVID-19, enrolled during active disease.

This chain joins TRBV6-5 and TRBJ1-1, with D unclear. V was cut by 0 bases and J by 6 bases, with 8 bases left in between. The CDR3 covers 13 residues. Germline-derived CDR1 and CDR2 are MNHEY and SVGAGI. The CDR3 sequence: CASSYSVRSEAFF. CDR3 DNA sequence: TGTGCCAGCAGTTACTCGGTCAGGTCTGAAGCTTTCTTT.

Details on this clone: The identical CDR3 is also encoded by other nucleotide sequences in the sample. This chain connects TRBV3-1 (or the pseudogene TRBV3-2) to TRBJ1-5; no definite D call. Germline CDR1 LGHDT, CDR2 YNNKEL (reference sequence). The CDR3 consists of 13 residues. V lost 3 bases to trimming and J lost 4 bases, with 7 bases between them. The CDR3 reads CASSQGLNQPQHF. The CDR3 DNA sequence: TGTGCCAGCAGCCAGGGCCTAAATCAGCCCCAGCATTTT.

The V and J genes are TRBV24-1 and TRBJ2-7, with a tentative D call TRBD1 (5 bases). Germline assignment: CDR1 KGHDR and CDR2 SFDVKD. V was clipped by 3 bases and J by 2 bases, with 13 bases between them. The CDR3 covers 15 residues. The DNA for the CDR3 is TGTGCCACCAGTGATCGGGTAGGGGCGACCTACGAGCAGTACTTC. Its translation: CATSDRVGATYEQYF.

The CDR3 loop is CASSPSSGSYNEQFF. For the CDR3, the DNA is TGTGCCAGCAGTCCCTCTTCCGGCTCCTACAATGAGCAGTTCTTC. The V call is TRBV27, the J call TRBJ2-1; D remains ambiguous. This CDR3 has 15 residues. The V and J ends lost 5 bases and 0 bases respectively, with 11 bases between them. The germline CDR1 and CDR2 sequences are MNHEY and SMNVEV (reference sequence).

The genes are TRBV28 and TRBJ2-7, with TRBD1 identical over 10 bases. J lost 4 bases, V lost 6 bases, and 9 bases had no gene match. Germline lookup yields CDR1 MDHEN and CDR2 SYDVKM. The CDR3 runs 15 residues. The CDR3 nucleotides are TGTGCCAGCAGACATGGACAGGGGGTACGGTACGAGCAGTACTTC. Its translation: CASRHGQGVRYEQYF.

CDR3 in DNA: TGTGCCAGCAGCCAAGAGCCCTTCGGGGGGGAAAACACTGAAGCTTTCTTT. It is translated as CASSQEPFGGENTEAFF. This sequence joins TRBV4-2 and TRBJ1-1; a possible D gene is TRBD1 (5 bases). This CDR3 contains 17 residues. Trimming shortened V by 0 bases and J by 2 bases, and 16 bases separated the two germline ends. CDR1 is LGHNA, CDR2 YNFKEQ, per germline.

This clone has a count of ten or more. V and J are TRBV3-1 (or the pseudogene TRBV3-2) and TRBJ1-2, with a weak D call TRBD1 (5 bases). There are 14 residues in the CDR3. V lost 5 bases, J lost 4 bases, and 14 bases lay in between. Per germline, CDR1 LGHDT and CDR2 YNNKEL (reference sequence). This CDR3 is CASSSMTDGYGYTF. The CDR3 nucleotides are TGTGCCAGCAGCTCTATGACAGACGGCTATGGCTACACCTTC.

This clone was picked up one time. The CDR3 here is CAIKGTSGFSDTQYF. The CDR3 bases are TGTGCCATCAAGGGGACTAGCGGGTTTTCAGATACGCAGTATTTT. V gene TRBV10-3 combines with J gene TRBJ2-3, with TRBD2 matching 12 bases. The germline V gene encodes CDR1 ENHRY and CDR2 SYGVKD. The CDR3 runs 15 residues. V lost 7 bases to trimming and J lost 4 bases; unmatched junction nucleotides: 6.

The chain uses TRBV7-6 and TRBJ2-6, with TRBD1 identical over 7 bases. Germline CDR1 reads SGHVS; CDR2 reads FNYEAQ. V was pared by 5 bases and J by 2 bases, with 3 bases of the junction left unmatched. This CDR3 contains 15 residues. The CDR3 here is CASSLTGAGANVLTF. The CDR3 coding sequence is TGTGCCAGCAGCCTCACAGGGGCTGGGGCCAACGTCCTGACTTTC.

This chain joins TRBV4-3 and TRBJ2-2, with 7 bases that match TRBD2. Looked up from germline, CDR1 is LGHNA and CDR2 is YSLEER. The CDR3 has 16 amino acids. J was trimmed by 0 bases and V by 2 bases; bases with no gene match: 3. CDR3 sequence reads: CASSQTSVANTGELFF. DNA of the CDR3: TGCGCCAGCAGCCAAACTAGCGTCGCGAACACCGGGGAGCTGTTTTTT.

V and J are TRBV28 and TRBJ2-3; a possible D gene is TRBD2 (6 bases). The V gene lost 8 bases and the J gene lost 1 base, with 13 bases spanning the gap. The CDR3 sequence is 14 residues long. CDR1 and CDR2 from the germline V gene are MDHEN and SYDVKM. The chain's CDR3 is CASGGSGGTDTQYF. The CDR3 region has the DNA TGTGCCAGCGGGGGGTCGGGAGGCACAGATACGCAGTATTTT.

V usage is TRBV6-5 and J usage is TRBJ1-1; D perhaps matches TRBD1 (6 bases). The CDR3 totals 12 residues. V shed 8 bases and J shed 1 base, with 8 bases lying between them. CDR1 and CDR2 from the germline V gene are MNHEY and SVGAGI. DNA for the CDR3: TGTGCCAGCGGACAGACGAACACTGAAGCTTTCTTT. The encoded protein is CASGQTNTEAFF.

This chain connects TRBV28 to TRBJ1-5, with D possibly matching TRBD1 (5 bases). Per the germline V gene, CDR1 is MDHEN and CDR2 is SYDVKM. Trimming left V 0 bases short and J 8 bases short, with 14 bases between. This CDR3 spans 15 amino acids. The CDR3 is CASSLWGWPQEPQHF. CDR3 bases: TGTGCCAGCAGTTTATGGGGCTGGCCACAGGAGCCCCAGCATTTT.

The V call is TRBV6-4, the J call TRBJ2-6, with D possibly TRBD1 on 6 matching bases. The CDR3 consists of 15 residues. CDR1 and CDR2 (germline): MRHNA, SNTAGT. V was clipped by 7 bases and J by 0 bases, with 10 bases between them. Written as DNA, the CDR3 is TGTGCCAGCATAGACAGGTACTCTGGGGCCAACGTCCTGACTTTC. Residues: CASIDRYSGANVLTF.

This chain joins TRBV12-3 or TRBV12-4 and TRBJ2-1; 8 nucleotides align to TRBD2. V gave up 8 bases and J gave up 9 bases; unmatched junction bases: 9. CDR3 size: 13 residues. The CDR3 coding sequence is TGTGCCAGCGGACCGGGACTAGAGGTTGAGCAGTTCTTC. Protein product: CASGPGLEVEQFF.

The gene calls are TRBV6-5 and TRBJ1-1; TRBD1 aligns across 8 bases. The CDR3 runs to 14 residues. Trimming took 4 bases from V and 1 from J; bases not matched to a gene: 2. The germline gives CDR1 MNHEY, CDR2 SVGAGI. For the CDR3, the DNA is TGTGCCAGCAGTTTCGGACAGGGGAACACTGAAGCTTTCTTT. Its protein product is CASSFGQGNTEAFF.

This clone was observed once. The chain couples TRBV6-1 to TRBJ1-1; D gene unclear. The CDR3 sequence is 15 residues long. Germline-derived CDR1 and CDR2 are MNHNS and SASEGT. The ends were cut back, 1 base at V and 5 bases at J, with 14 bases in the middle. The CDR3 region is CASSEGVGRGTEAFF. CDR3 coding DNA: TGTGCCAGCAGTGAAGGAGTAGGGCGCGGGACTGAAGCTTTCTTT.

This clone came up a few times. The V gene is TRBV27, the J gene TRBJ1-5; D may be TRBD1 (6 bases). The V end lost 6 bases, the J end lost 3 bases, and 9 bases lay between the germline ends. The germline gives CDR1 MNHEY, CDR2 SMNVEV (reference sequence). The CDR3 spans 13 residues. The CDR3 region is CASRGQPNQPQHF. DNA of the CDR3: TGTGCCAGCAGAGGACAGCCCAATCAGCCCCAGCATTTT.

The chain has TRBV19 and TRBJ2-1; D perhaps matches TRBD1 (5 bases). V lost 5 bases and J lost 4, with 21 bases in between. The CDR3 contains 17 residues. CDR1 is LNHDA, CDR2 SQIVND, per germline (reference sequence). CDR3 in DNA: TGTGCCAGTAGTTCAAATCAGGGCCCCGGCCCATACAATGAGCAGTTCTTC. Translating it yields CASSSNQGPGPYNEQFF.

The chain links TRBV5-5 to TRBJ1-1; 11 positions agree with TRBD1. Germline CDR1 and CDR2: SGHKS and YYEKEE (reference sequence). CDR3 size: 16 residues. Unmatched junction bases numbered 6, after V lost 0 bases and J lost 5 bases. Written as DNA, the CDR3 is TGTGCCAGCAGCTTGGATTGGGACAGGGGGGCGACTGAAGCTTTCTTT. It encodes CASSLDWDRGATEAFF.

The chain couples TRBV6-4 to TRBJ2-3; 10 nucleotides line up with TRBD2. The CDR3 is made up of 15 amino acids. Trimming removed 4 bases from V and 4 bases from J; junction bases left unmatched: 5. Germline CDR1 reads MRHNA; CDR2 reads SNTAGT. CDR3 sequence reads: CASSGGTSEADTQYF. The CDR3 nucleotides are TGTGCCAGCAGTGGAGGGACTAGCGAGGCAGATACGCAGTATTTT.

This chain links TRBV6-2 or TRBV6-3 with TRBJ2-7; D not certain. The CDR3 contains 13 residues. Per germline, CDR1 MNHEY and CDR2 SVGEGT. Trimming removed 0 bases from V and 6 bases from J, with 9 bases in between. CDR3 protein: CASSYSFSGEQYF. Written as DNA, the CDR3 is TGTGCCAGCAGTTACTCGTTCTCGGGCGAGCAGTACTTC.

The chain couples TRBV11-2 to TRBJ1-1, with D hard to call. The CDR3 is made up of 14 amino acids. V dropped 6 bases and J dropped 1 base, with 12 bases sitting between them. The V gene's germline CDR1 is SGHAT and CDR2 FQNNGV. The CDR3 DNA is TGTGCCAGCAGAGGGAGAGGGTCGAACACTGAAGCTTTCTTT. It encodes CASRGRGSNTEAFF.

This chain links TRBV9 with TRBJ1-3; D possibly corresponds to TRBD1 (6 bases). Trimming removed 3 bases at V and 8 bases at J, with 15 bases between. Germline V CDR1 and CDR2: SGDLS, YYNGEE. CDR3 length: 14 residues. The chain's CDR3 is CASSEQGTRDTIYF. CDR3 nucleotides: TGTGCCAGCAGCGAACAGGGTACCCGAGACACCATATATTTT. Full variable domain (outside the CDR3, taken from reference TRBV9 and TRBJ1-3): DSGVTQTPKHLITATGQRVTLRCSPRSGDLSVYWYQQSLDQGLQFLIQYYNGEERAKGNILERFSAQQFPDLHSELNLSSLELGDSALYFCASSEQGTRDTIYFGEGSWLTVV.

The V and J genes are TRBV3-1 (or the pseudogene TRBV3-2) and TRBJ1-5; unclear D gene. V was cut by 1 base and J by 2 bases, with 15 bases left in between. This CDR3 spans 17 amino acids. Per germline, CDR1 LGHDT and CDR2 YNNKEL (reference sequence). CDR3 in amino acids: CASSQGGGGSGNQPQHF. DNA for the CDR3: TGTGCCAGCAGCCAAGGGGGTGGAGGGTCTGGCAATCAGCCCCAGCATTTT.

CDR3 bases: TGTGCCAGCAGTCCTAACTTATCCAGGGCGGGGGGAAACACCATATATTTT. This codes for CASSPNLSRAGGNTIYF. V usage is TRBV28 and J usage is TRBJ1-3; D perhaps matches TRBD1 (5 bases). V was pared by 5 bases and J by 4 bases, with 21 bases between. CDR3 length equals 17 residues. Germline V gene data show CDR1 as MDHEN and CDR2 as SYDVKM.

J is TRBJ1-5 and V is TRBV12-3 or TRBV12-4; 10 nucleotides align to TRBD1. Trimming at V came to 5 bases and at J to 6 bases, leaving 1 base not matched to a gene. CDR3 length equals 13 residues. DNA for the CDR3: TGTGCCAGCAGTAGGACAGGGGGTCAGCCCCAGCATTTT. Translating gives CASSRTGGQPQHF.

A remark on this clone: At the DNA level, this CDR3 is encoded by other sequences in the same sample as well. The chain is built from TRBV30 and TRBJ1-6, with 7 bases matching TRBD1. Germline loops: CDR1 GTSNPN, CDR2 SVGIG (reference sequence). This CDR3 spans 14 amino acids. Trimming took 1 base from V and 6 from J; bases not matched to a gene: 3. CDR3 nucleotides: TGTGCCTGGAGTGACGGGACAGTTAATTCACCCCTCCACTTT. Its translation is CAWSDGTVNSPLHF.

The rearrangement uses TRBV4-2 and TRBJ1-1; 9 nucleotides agree with TRBD1. V gave up 0 bases and J gave up 3 bases; unmatched junction bases: 11. Germline V gene lookup returns CDR1 LGHNA and CDR2 YNFKEQ. The CDR3 is 18 amino acids. DNA for the CDR3: TGTGCCAGCAGCCAAGACCGTCCCGGGACAGGGTTGGACACTGAAGCTTTCTTT. Translating gives CASSQDRPGTGLDTEAFF.